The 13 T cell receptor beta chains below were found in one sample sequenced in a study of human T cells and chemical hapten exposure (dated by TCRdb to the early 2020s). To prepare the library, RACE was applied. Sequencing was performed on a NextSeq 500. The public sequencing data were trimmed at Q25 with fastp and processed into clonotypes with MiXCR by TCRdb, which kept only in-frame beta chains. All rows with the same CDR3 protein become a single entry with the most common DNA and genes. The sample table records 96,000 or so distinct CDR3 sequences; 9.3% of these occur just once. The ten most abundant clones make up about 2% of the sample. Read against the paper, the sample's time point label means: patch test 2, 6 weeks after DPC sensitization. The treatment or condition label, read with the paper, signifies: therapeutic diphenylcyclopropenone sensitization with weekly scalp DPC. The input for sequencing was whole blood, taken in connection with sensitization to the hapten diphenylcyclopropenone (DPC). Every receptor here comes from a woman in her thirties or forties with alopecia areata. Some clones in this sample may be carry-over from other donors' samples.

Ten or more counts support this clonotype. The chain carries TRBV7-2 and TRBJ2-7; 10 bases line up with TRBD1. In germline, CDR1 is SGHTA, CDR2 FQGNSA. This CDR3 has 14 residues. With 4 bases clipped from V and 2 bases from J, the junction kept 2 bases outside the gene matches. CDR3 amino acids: CASSWDRGPYEQYF. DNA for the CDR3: TGTGCCAGCAGCTGGGACAGGGGTCCCTACGAGCAGTACTTC.

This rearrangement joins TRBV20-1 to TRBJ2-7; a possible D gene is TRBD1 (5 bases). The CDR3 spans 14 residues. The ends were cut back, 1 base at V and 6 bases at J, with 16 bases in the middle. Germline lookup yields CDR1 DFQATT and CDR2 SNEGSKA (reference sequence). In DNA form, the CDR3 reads TGCAGTGCTAGAGGTATTTGGGGCCACCGCGAGCAGTACTTC. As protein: CSARGIWGHREQYF.

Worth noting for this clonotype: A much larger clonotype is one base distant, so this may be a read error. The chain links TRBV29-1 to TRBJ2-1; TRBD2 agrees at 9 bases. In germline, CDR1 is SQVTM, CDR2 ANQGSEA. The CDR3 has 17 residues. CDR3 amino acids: CSVDGIAGAPSYNKQFF. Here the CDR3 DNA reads TGCAGCGTTGATGGCATAGCGGGAGCACCATCCTACAATAAGCAGTTCTTC.

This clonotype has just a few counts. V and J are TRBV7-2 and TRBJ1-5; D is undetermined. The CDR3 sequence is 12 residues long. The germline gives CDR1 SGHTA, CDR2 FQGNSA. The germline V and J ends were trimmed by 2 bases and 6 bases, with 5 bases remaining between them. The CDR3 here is CASSLPLQPQHF. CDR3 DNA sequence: TGTGCCAGCAGCTTACCGCTTCAGCCCCAGCATTTT.

CDR3 DNA sequence: TGCAGTGCTAGGTGGACTAGCGACCGGGGAGAGCAGTTCTTC. The encoded protein is CSARWTSDRGEQFF. The chain links TRBV20-1 to TRBJ2-1; 9 positions match TRBD2. The V gene's germline CDR1 is DFQATT and CDR2 SNEGSKA (reference sequence). Trimming removed 3 bases from V and 10 bases from J; junction bases left unmatched: 10. The CDR3 loop spans 14 amino acids.

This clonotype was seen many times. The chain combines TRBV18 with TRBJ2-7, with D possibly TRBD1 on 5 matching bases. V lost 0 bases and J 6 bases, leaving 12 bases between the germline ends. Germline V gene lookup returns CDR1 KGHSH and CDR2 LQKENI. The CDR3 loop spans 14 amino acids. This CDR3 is CASSPPFRTGEQYF. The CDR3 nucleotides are TGTGCCAGCTCACCACCGTTTCGAACAGGCGAGCAGTACTTC.

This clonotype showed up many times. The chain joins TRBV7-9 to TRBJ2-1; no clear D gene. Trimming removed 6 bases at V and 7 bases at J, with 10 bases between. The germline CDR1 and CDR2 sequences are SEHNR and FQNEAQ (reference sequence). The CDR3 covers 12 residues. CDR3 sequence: CASSPRSNEQFF. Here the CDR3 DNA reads TGTGCCAGCAGTCCCAGGAGTAATGAGCAGTTCTTC.

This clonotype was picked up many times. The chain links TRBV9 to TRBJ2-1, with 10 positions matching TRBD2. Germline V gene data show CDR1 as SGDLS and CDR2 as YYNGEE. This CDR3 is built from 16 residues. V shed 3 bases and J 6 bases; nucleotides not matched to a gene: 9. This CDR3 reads CASSEVIAGGVNEQFF. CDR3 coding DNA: TGTGCCAGCAGCGAGGTAATAGCGGGAGGTGTCAATGAGCAGTTCTTC. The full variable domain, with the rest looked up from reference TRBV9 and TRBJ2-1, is DSGVTQTPKHLITATGQRVTLRCSPRSGDLSVYWYQQSLDQGLQFLIQYYNGEERAKGNILERFSAQQFPDLHSELNLSSLELGDSALYFCASSEVIAGGVNEQFFGPGTRLTVL.

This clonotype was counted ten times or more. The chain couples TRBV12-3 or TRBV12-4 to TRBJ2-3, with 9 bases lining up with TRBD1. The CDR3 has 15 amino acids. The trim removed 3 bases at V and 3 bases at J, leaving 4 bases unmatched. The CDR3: CASSLDGTGTDTQYF. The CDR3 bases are TGTGCCAGCAGTTTGGACGGGACAGGGACAGATACGCAGTATTTT.

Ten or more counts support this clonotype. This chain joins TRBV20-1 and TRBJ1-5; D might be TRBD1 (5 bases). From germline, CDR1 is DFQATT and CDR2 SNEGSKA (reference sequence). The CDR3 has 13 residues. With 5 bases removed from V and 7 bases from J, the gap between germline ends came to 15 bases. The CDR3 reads CSALPQGGQPQHF. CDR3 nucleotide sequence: TGCAGTGCTCTCCCTCAGGGCGGGCAGCCCCAGCATTTT.

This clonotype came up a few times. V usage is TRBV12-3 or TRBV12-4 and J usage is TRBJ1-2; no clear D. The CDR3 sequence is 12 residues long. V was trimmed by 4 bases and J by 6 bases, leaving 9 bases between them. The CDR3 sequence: CASSWTDNGYTF. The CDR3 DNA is TGTGCCAGCAGTTGGACGGATAATGGCTACACCTTC.

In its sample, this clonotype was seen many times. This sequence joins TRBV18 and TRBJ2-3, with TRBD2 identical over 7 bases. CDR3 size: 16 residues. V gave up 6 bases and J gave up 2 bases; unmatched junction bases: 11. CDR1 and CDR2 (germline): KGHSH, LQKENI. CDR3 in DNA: TGTGCCAGCTCCGCCGTGGGCGGGGGACTCACAGATACGCAGTATTTT. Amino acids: CASSAVGGGLTDTQYF.

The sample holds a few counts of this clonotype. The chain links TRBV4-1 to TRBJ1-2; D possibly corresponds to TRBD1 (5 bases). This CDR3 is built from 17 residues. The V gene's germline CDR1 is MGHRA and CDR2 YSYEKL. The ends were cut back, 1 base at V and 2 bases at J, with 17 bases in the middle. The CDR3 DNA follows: TGCGCCAGCAGCCAAGTTCTCTTCAGACAGCAAAACTATGGCTACACCTTC. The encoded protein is CASSQVLFRQQNYGYTF.